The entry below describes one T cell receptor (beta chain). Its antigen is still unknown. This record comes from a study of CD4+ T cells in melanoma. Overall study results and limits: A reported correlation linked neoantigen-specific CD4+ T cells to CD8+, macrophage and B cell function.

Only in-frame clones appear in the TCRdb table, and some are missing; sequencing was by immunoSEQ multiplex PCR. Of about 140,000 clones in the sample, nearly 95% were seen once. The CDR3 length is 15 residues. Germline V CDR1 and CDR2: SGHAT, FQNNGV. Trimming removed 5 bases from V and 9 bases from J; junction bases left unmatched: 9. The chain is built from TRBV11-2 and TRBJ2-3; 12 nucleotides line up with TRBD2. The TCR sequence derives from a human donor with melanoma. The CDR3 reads CASSLTSGGPGTQYF. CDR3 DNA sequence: TGTGCCAGCAGCCTAACTAGCGGGGGGCCGGGCACGCAGTATTTT.